The 32 T cell receptor beta chains in this list originate from one sample, sequenced in a study of neoadjuvant anti-PD-1 for oral cavity cancer. Stated time point: after neoadjuvant nivolumab, at surgical resection. Sequencing was performed with immunoSEQ multiplex PCR; in TCRdb, only in-frame clones are kept and a portion is missing. The data show around 7,500 clones, 62% seen once. The sample consisted of PBMCs, taken after nivolumab (anti-PD-1) treatment. The receptor source for this set is a person aged 35-79 years with oral cavity squamous cell carcinoma.

CDR3 DNA sequence: TGTGCCAGCAGTTACGCGACAGGTGGAGACACTGAAGCTTTCTTT. It is translated as CASSYATGGDTEAFF. The chain couples TRBV6-5 to TRBJ1-1, with D maybe TRBD1 (6 bases). Germline V CDR1 and CDR2: MNHEY, SVGAGI. The length of the CDR3 is 15 residues. V was cut by 2 bases and J by 3 bases, with 13 bases left in between.

The rearrangement joins TRBV7-9 to TRBJ2-5, with 8 positions matching TRBD1. V was pared by 2 bases and J by 4 bases, with 9 bases of the junction left unmatched. Germline V gene lookup returns CDR1 SEHNR and CDR2 FQNEAQ (reference sequence). The CDR3 is 16 residues long. The CDR3 region has the DNA TGTGCCAGCAGCTTATTAGGACAGGGTTTTCGAGAGACCCAGTACTTC. Protein: CASSLLGQGFRETQYF.

The chain is built from TRBV25-1 and TRBJ2-7; D is possibly TRBD1 or TRBD2 (6 bases each). This CDR3 has 14 residues. Germline V gives CDR1 MGHDK, CDR2 SYGVNS. Trimming cost V 6 bases and J 0 bases, with 12 bases left between them. The chain's CDR3 is CASRGGQSSYEQYF. Written as DNA, the CDR3 is TGTGCCAGCAGGGGAGGACAGAGCTCCTACGAGCAGTACTTC.

The chain has TRBV5-6 and TRBJ1-5, with 9 bases fitting TRBD1. V trimming: 6 bases; J trimming: 1 base; junction bases outside the gene matches: 8. CDR3 length equals 16 residues. Germline CDR1 reads SGHDT; CDR2 reads YYEEEE. Here the CDR3 DNA reads TGTGCCAGCACCACCCGGGACAGGGTAAGCAATCAGCCCCAGCATTTT. Translating it yields CASTTRDRVSNQPQHF.

The V gene is TRBV7-6, the J gene TRBJ2-2; TRBD2 aligns across 7 bases. Germline CDR1 is SGHVS and CDR2 is FNYEAQ. The V and J ends lost 5 bases and 5 bases, in that order; junction bases with no gene match: 8. The CDR3 extends over 15 amino acids. The CDR3 DNA reads TGTGCCAGCAGCCATAAAAGCGGGGTGACCGGGGAGCTGTTTTTT. Translated: CASSHKSGVTGELFF.

The chain has TRBV9 and TRBJ2-5; D might be TRBD2 (6 bases). The CDR3 length is 14 residues. The V end lost 1 base, the J end lost 1 base, and 8 bases lay between the germline ends. CDR1 and CDR2 from the germline V gene are SGDLS and YYNGEE. The CDR3 coding sequence is TGTGCCAGCAGCGTACGGGACTCCCAAGAGACCCAGTACTTC. It codes for CASSVRDSQETQYF.

V usage is TRBV20-1 and J usage is TRBJ1-1; D is ambiguous. Germline values: CDR1 DFQATT, CDR2 SNEGSKA (reference sequence). V was pared by 1 base and J by 2 bases, with 2 bases between. This CDR3 is built from 11 residues. Here the CDR3 reads CSARGNTEAFF. The DNA of the CDR3 is TGCAGTGCTAGAGGAAACACTGAAGCTTTCTTT.

This chain joins TRBV7-8 and TRBJ2-7; the match to TRBD1 covers 7 bases. Per the germline V gene, CDR1 is SGHVS and CDR2 is FQNEAQ. The CDR3 runs to 15 residues. The V segment lost 5 bases and the J segment 1 base; nucleotides outside the gene matches: 8. The DNA for the CDR3 is TGTGCCAGCAGCAAGGCCTGGGACAGATCCTACGAGCAGTACTTC. Its protein is CASSKAWDRSYEQYF.

The rearrangement links TRBV7-2 to TRBJ1-2, with D possibly TRBD1 on 6 matching bases. There are 13 residues in the CDR3. V dropped 1 base and J dropped 7 bases, with 10 bases sitting between them. Germline CDR1 SGHTA, CDR2 FQGNSA. CDR3 nucleotide sequence: TGTGCCAGCAGCTTAGACAGGGATAGTGGCTACACCTTC. Translation gives CASSLDRDSGYTF.

J is TRBJ2-2 and V is TRBV6-6; the match to TRBD1 covers 7 bases. CDR3 length: 15 amino acids. V shed 7 bases and J 2 bases; nucleotides not matched to a gene: 7. The germline gives CDR1 MNHNY, CDR2 SVGAGI (reference sequence). CDR3 nucleotides: TGTGCCAGCACCTCGGACAGGAATAACACCGGGGAGCTGTTTTTT. Translating it yields CASTSDRNNTGELFF.

The chain links TRBV6-5 to TRBJ1-5; D unresolved. CDR1 MNHEY and CDR2 SVGAGI come from the germline V gene. Trimming pared 0 bases from V and 2 bases from J, leaving 11 bases between. The CDR3 loop spans 16 amino acids. The CDR3 protein is CASSYSRPFGNQPQHF. The CDR3 nucleotides read TGTGCCAGCAGTTACTCGAGGCCTTTCGGCAATCAGCCCCAGCATTTT.

The chain employs TRBV18 and TRBJ1-2, with a possible D match to TRBD1 (5 bases). CDR1 and CDR2 from the germline V gene are KGHSH and LQKENI. Trimming pared 2 bases from V and 7 bases from J, leaving 14 bases between. The CDR3 contains 14 residues. The CDR3 DNA reads TGTGCCAGCTCACCAATAGAGGGGATGCGTGGCTACACCTTC. Its protein product is CASSPIEGMRGYTF. The entire variable domain, with the rest obtained from reference TRBV18 and TRBJ1-2, is as follows: NAGVMQNPRHLVRRRGQEARLRCSPMKGHSHVYWYRQLPEEGLKFMVYLQKENIIDESGMPKERFSAEFPKEGPSILRIQQVVRGDSAAYFCASSPIEGMRGYTFGSGTRLTVV.

The chain couples TRBV30 to TRBJ1-1; possible D gene TRBD1, 5 bases. The CDR3 spans 14 residues. Trimming cost V 7 bases and J 0 bases, with 15 bases left between them. Germline V gene data show CDR1 as GTSNPN and CDR2 as SVGIG (reference sequence). The CDR3 region has the DNA TGTGCCTTCGTCCGGGACGGAATGAACACTGAAGCTTTCTTT. Translated: CAFVRDGMNTEAFF. The entire variable domain, with the rest obtained from reference TRBV30 and TRBJ1-1, is as follows: SQTIHQWPATLVQPVGSPLSLECTVEGTSNPNLYWYRQAAGRGLQLLFYSVGIGQISSEVPQNLSASRPQDRQFILSSKKLLLSDSGFYLCAFVRDGMNTEAFFGQGTRLTVV.

The chain links TRBV12-1 to TRBJ1-5. TRBV12-1 is a documented pseudogene. This CDR3 contains 14 residues. In nucleotides, the CDR3 is TGTGCCAGCAGCTTTGCAACGGGGTATCAGCCCCAGCATTTT. Encoded protein: CASSFATGYQPQHF.

The J gene is TRBJ1-2, the V gene TRBV19, with 9 bases identical to TRBD1. The CDR3 sequence is 15 residues long. The junction had 6 bases not matched to a gene; V was cut back by 5 bases and J by 2 bases. Per germline, CDR1 LNHDA and CDR2 SQIVND (reference sequence). The CDR3 DNA reads as TGTGCCAGTAGTTTGGGACAGGGCTTAAACTATGGCTACACCTTC. Its protein product is CASSLGQGLNYGYTF.

The table lists this clone with a count of one. The chain joins TRBV7-2 to TRBJ2-3, with 10 bases aligning to TRBD2. From germline, CDR1 is SGHTA and CDR2 FQGNSA. With V trimmed by 7 bases and J by 2 bases, 6 bases remained unmatched. The CDR3 loop spans 15 amino acids. This CDR3 reads CASNLAGAYTDTQYF. Here the CDR3 DNA reads TGTGCCAGCAACCTAGCGGGGGCCTACACAGATACGCAGTATTTT.

The chain recombines TRBV10-3 with TRBJ1-3; D not certain. With 6 bases removed from V and 9 bases from J, the gap between germline ends came to 12 bases. The CDR3 has 12 amino acids. The germline V gene encodes CDR1 ENHRY and CDR2 SYGVKD. CDR3 DNA: TGTGCCATCAGGGAGCCCACGGGCACCATATATTTT. It yields the protein CAIREPTGTIYF.

This chain connects TRBV9 to TRBJ2-6; TRBD1 matches at 9 bases. J was trimmed by 4 bases and V by 3 bases; bases with no gene match: 14. Germline V lookup: CDR1 SGDLS, CDR2 YYNGEE. This CDR3 has 19 amino acids. This chain's CDR3 is CASSAPGTGFLGGANVLTF. In DNA form, the CDR3 reads TGTGCCAGCAGCGCCCCCGGGACAGGGTTTCTAGGAGGGGCCAACGTCCTGACTTTC.

The chain uses TRBV9 and TRBJ1-6; D is perhaps TRBD1 (6 bases). With 0 bases removed from V and 9 bases from J, the gap between germline ends came to 10 bases. There are 14 residues in the CDR3. CDR1 is SGDLS and CDR2 is YYNGEE in the germline V gene. The CDR3 sequence is CASSVGSRGSPLHF. In DNA, the CDR3 is TGTGCCAGCAGCGTAGGGAGCAGGGGTTCACCCCTCCACTTT.

The chain has TRBV27 and TRBJ2-7; 10 bases match TRBD1. Germline CDR1 reads MNHEY; CDR2 reads SMNVEV (reference sequence). CDR3 size: 15 residues. V lost 0 bases and J lost 6; bases outside the gene matches: 5. CDR3 loop: CASSLSGQGNGEQYF. CDR3 sequence (DNA): TGTGCCAGCAGTTTATCGGGACAGGGGAATGGCGAGCAGTACTTC.

The chain has TRBV5-6 and TRBJ1-1, with D maybe TRBD1 (6 bases). Per the germline V gene, CDR1 is SGHDT and CDR2 is YYEEEE. The CDR3 spans 14 residues. Deletions cut 0 bases from V and 5 bases from J, with 11 bases between. CDR3 amino acids: CASSLAGGGTEAFF. The CDR3 nucleotides are TGTGCCAGCAGCTTGGCGGGGGGCGGGACTGAAGCTTTCTTT.

V gene TRBV10-3 combines with J gene TRBJ2-5; TRBD1 or TRBD2 may be the D gene (5 bases each). This CDR3 is 14 amino acids long. Trimming pared 0 bases from V and 1 base from J, leaving 6 bases between. Germline assignment: CDR1 ENHRY and CDR2 SYGVKD. The chain's CDR3 is CAISESGTQETQYF. In DNA form, the CDR3 reads TGTGCCATCAGTGAGTCGGGGACCCAAGAGACCCAGTACTTC.

This clone was found once. The chain joins TRBV4-1 to TRBJ2-1; 7 bases fit TRBD2. The ends lost 4 bases at V and 8 bases at J; junction bases unmatched: 20. The V gene's germline CDR1 is MGHRA and CDR2 YSYEKL. The length of the CDR3 is 18 residues. CDR3: CASSLTVEPGTISYEQFF. CDR3 nucleotide sequence: TGCGCCAGCAGCCTAACTGTAGAGCCCGGGACTATTAGCTATGAGCAGTTCTTC.

V gene TRBV18 combines with J gene TRBJ2-7; TRBD1 aligns across 7 bases. Per the germline V gene, CDR1 is KGHSH and CDR2 is LQKENI. This CDR3 is 15 amino acids long. V shed 6 bases and J 3 bases; nucleotides not matched to a gene: 11. As DNA, the CDR3 is TGTGCCAGCTCCCTTCAGCCGGGACAGCTCTACGAGCAGTACTTC. Residues: CASSLQPGQLYEQYF.

This clone was picked up a small number of times. The rearrangement links TRBV7-9 to TRBJ2-7; TRBD1 agrees at 7 bases. The CDR3 consists of 17 residues. Germline assignment: CDR1 SEHNR and CDR2 FQNEAQ (reference sequence). Unmatched junction bases numbered 18, after V lost 5 bases and J lost 5 bases. The CDR3 is CASSPNRGRYSVNEQYF. The CDR3 nucleotides read TGTGCCAGCAGCCCCAACAGGGGCCGCTACTCGGTCAACGAGCAGTACTTC. The full variable domain, rest sourced from reference TRBV7-9 and TRBJ2-7, is DTGVSQNPRHKITKRGQNVTFRCDPISEHNRLYWYRQTLGQGPEFLTYFQNEAQLEKSRLLSDRFSAERPKGSFSTLEIQRTEQGDSAMYLCASSPNRGRYSVNEQYFGPGTRLTVT.

The V gene is TRBV9, the J gene TRBJ1-1; 10 bases map to TRBD1. The CDR3 is 16 residues long. From germline, CDR1 is SGDLS and CDR2 YYNGEE. J was trimmed by 1 base and V by 3 bases; bases with no gene match: 6. The CDR3 protein is CASSAGTGAKNTEAFF. The CDR3 DNA sequence: TGTGCCAGCAGCGCCGGGACAGGGGCGAAGAACACTGAAGCTTTCTTT.

The CDR3 region is CASSLVWDRDQETQYF. CDR3 nucleotide sequence: TGTGCCAGCAGCTTAGTATGGGACAGGGATCAAGAGACCCAGTACTTC. The V gene is TRBV11-2, the J gene TRBJ2-5; 9 nucleotides match TRBD1. Germline V CDR1 and CDR2: SGHAT, FQNNGV. The V segment lost 1 base and the J segment 2 bases; nucleotides outside the gene matches: 5. The CDR3 runs 16 residues.

This sequence joins TRBV29-1 and TRBJ2-3; the D is unclear. With 4 bases removed from V and 0 bases from J, the gap between germline ends came to 17 bases. The CDR3 extends over 16 amino acids. The V gene's germline CDR1 is SQVTM and CDR2 ANQGSEA. The CDR3 region is CSVAQRTGPSTDTQYF. CDR3 nucleotide sequence: TGCAGCGTTGCACAGAGGACCGGGCCGAGCACAGATACGCAGTATTTT.

This clone was detected only a few times. The V gene is TRBV5-4, the J gene TRBJ1-2; 7 bases match TRBD1. V trimming: 0 bases; J trimming: 9 bases; junction bases outside the gene matches: 14. The length of the CDR3 is 16 residues. Germline V gives CDR1 SGHNT, CDR2 YYREEE (reference sequence). The CDR3 DNA reads TGTGCCAGCAGCTTGGAGGGGGCGCATAACAAGGGATGCTACACCTTC. Translated: CASSLEGAHNKGCYTF. Complete variable domain (other parts from reference TRBV5-4 and TRBJ1-2): ETGVTQSPTHLIKTRGQQVTLRCSSQSGHNTVSWYQQALGQGPQFIFQYYREEENGRGNFPPRFSGLQFPNYSSELNVNALELDDSALYLCASSLEGAHNKGCYTFGSGTRLTVV.

The chain employs TRBV27 and TRBJ1-5; D possibly corresponds to TRBD1 (5 bases). V was clipped by 2 bases and J by 5 bases, with 13 bases between them. CDR3 length: 15 amino acids. The V gene's germline CDR1 is MNHEY and CDR2 SMNVEV (reference sequence). In DNA form, the CDR3 reads TGTGCCAGCAGTTTAAGCCGTTCGGGGGATCAGCCCCAGCATTTT. It is translated as CASSLSRSGDQPQHF.

The chain employs TRBV6-1 and TRBJ2-2; a weak D match, TRBD1 (5 bases). V lost 6 bases and J 5 bases, leaving 7 bases between the germline ends. The CDR3 has 12 residues. Germline CDR1 MNHNS, CDR2 SASEGT. The CDR3 sequence: CASSYRTGELFF. Here the CDR3 DNA reads TGTGCCAGCAGCTACAGGACCGGGGAGCTGTTTTTT.

This clone was seen a handful of times. This chain joins TRBV6-5 and TRBJ2-3; 8 nucleotides agree with TRBD1. The CDR3 loop spans 10 amino acids. V was pared by 6 bases and J by 15 bases, with 5 bases of the junction left unmatched. Per germline, CDR1 MNHEY and CDR2 SVGAGI. The CDR3 region is CASRGDRQYF. Written as DNA, the CDR3 is TGTGCCAGCAGAGGGGACAGGCAATATTTT.